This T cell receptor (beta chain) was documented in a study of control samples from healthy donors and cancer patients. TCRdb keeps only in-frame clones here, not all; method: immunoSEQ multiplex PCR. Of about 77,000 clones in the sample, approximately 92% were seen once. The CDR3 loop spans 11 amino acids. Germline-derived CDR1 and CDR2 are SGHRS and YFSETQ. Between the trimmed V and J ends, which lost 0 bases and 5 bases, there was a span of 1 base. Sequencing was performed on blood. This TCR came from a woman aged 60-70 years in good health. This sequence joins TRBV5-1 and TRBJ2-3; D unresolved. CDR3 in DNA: TGCGCCAGCAGCTTGGAAGATACGCAGTATTTT. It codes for CASSLEDTQYF.